This TCR beta chain was sequenced in a study of identical twins. TCRdb re-analysed the 5' RACE reads in MiXCR, keeping a single row per CDR3 protein. The sample has 350,000 to 400,000 distinct CDR3 sequences; about 10% are singletons. Source material: naive T cells sorted from blood. The clonotype originates from a woman aged 50 to 65 in good health.

The CDR3, as DNA: TGCGCCAGCTCAAGAGCGAATCGGCCAGAAGAATTGTATTTT. The encoded protein is CASSRANRPEELYF. This chain connects TRBV5-1 to TRBJ2-3; D is undetermined. Per the germline V gene, CDR1 is SGHRS and CDR2 is YFSETQ. V was clipped by 7 bases and J by 14 bases, with 26 bases between them. The CDR3 is made up of 14 amino acids.